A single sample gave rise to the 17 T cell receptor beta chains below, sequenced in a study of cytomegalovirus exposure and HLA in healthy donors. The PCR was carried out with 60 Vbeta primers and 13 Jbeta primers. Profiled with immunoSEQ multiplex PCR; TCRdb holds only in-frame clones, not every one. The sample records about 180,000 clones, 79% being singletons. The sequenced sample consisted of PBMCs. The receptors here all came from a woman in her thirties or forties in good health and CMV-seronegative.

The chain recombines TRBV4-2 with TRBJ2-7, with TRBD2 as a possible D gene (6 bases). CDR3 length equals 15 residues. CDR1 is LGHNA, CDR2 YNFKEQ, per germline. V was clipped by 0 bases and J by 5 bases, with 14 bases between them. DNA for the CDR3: TGTGCCAGCAGCCAAGATAGGACTACTCTGAACGAGCAGTACTTC. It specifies CASSQDRTTLNEQYF.

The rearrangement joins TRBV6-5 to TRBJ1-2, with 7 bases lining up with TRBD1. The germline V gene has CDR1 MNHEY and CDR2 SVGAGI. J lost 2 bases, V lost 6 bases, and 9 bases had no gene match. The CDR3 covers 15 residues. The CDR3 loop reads CASRTRDRLNYGYTF. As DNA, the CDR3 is TGTGCCAGCAGGACCCGGGACAGACTCAACTATGGCTACACCTTC.

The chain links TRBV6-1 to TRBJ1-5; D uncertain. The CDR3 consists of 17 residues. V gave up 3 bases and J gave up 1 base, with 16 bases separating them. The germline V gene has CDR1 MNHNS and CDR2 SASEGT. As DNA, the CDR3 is TGTGCCAGCAGTGAGATTAGGTCGAGACACAGCAATCAGCCCCAGCATTTT. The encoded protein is CASSEIRSRHSNQPQHF.

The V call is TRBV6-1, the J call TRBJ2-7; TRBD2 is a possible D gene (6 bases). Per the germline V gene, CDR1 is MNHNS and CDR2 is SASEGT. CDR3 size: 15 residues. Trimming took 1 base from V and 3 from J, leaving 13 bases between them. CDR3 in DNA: TGTGCCAGCAGTGAAGGGGGGATGCGGGGCTACGAGCAGTACTTC. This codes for CASSEGGMRGYEQYF.

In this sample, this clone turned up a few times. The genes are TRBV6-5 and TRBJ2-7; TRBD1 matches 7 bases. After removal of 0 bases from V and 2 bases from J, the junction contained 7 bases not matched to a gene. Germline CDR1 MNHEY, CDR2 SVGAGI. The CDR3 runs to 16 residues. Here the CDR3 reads CASSYSGGSPPYEQYF. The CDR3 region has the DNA TGTGCCAGCAGTTACTCAGGGGGCAGCCCTCCCTACGAGCAGTACTTC.

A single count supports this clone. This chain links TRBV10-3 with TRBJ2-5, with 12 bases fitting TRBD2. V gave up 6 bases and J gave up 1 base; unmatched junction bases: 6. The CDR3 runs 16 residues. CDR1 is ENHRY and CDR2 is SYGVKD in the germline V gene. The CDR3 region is CAISGLAGTIQETQYF. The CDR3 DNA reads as TGTGCCATCAGCGGACTAGCGGGAACCATCCAAGAGACCCAGTACTTC.

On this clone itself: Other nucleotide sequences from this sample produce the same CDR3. CDR3: CASSIAGTDTQYF. In DNA form, the CDR3 reads TGTGCCAGTAGTATCGCCGGGACAGATACGCAGTATTTT. The chain employs TRBV19 and TRBJ2-3; D gene unclear. Germline lookup yields CDR1 LNHDA and CDR2 SQIVND (reference sequence). V dropped 3 bases and J dropped 3 bases, with 7 bases sitting between them. CDR3 length: 13 amino acids. Complete variable domain (other parts from reference TRBV19 and TRBJ2-3): DGGITQSPKYLFRKEGQNVTLSCEQNLNHDAMYWYRQDPGQGLRLIYYSQIVNDFQKGDIAEGYSVSREKKESFPLTVTSAQKNPTAFYLCASSIAGTDTQYFGPGTRLTVL.

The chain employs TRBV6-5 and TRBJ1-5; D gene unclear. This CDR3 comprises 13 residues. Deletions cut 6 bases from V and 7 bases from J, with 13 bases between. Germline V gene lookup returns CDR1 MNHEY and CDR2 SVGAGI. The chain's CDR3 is CASSPPSRQPQHF. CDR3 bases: TGTGCCAGCAGCCCCCCGAGCCGGCAGCCCCAGCATTTT.

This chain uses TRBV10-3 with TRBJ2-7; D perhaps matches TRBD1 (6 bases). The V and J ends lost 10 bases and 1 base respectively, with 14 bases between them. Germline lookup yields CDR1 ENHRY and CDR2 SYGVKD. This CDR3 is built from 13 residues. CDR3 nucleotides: TGTGCCACCAACCGACAGGTGTCCTACGAGCAGTACTTC. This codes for CATNRQVSYEQYF.

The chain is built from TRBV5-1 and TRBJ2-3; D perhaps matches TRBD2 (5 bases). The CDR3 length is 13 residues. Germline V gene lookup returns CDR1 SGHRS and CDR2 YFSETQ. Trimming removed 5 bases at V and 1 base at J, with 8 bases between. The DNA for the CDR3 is TGCGCCAGCAGTCCCGGGGGCACAGATACGCAGTATTTT. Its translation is CASSPGGTDTQYF.

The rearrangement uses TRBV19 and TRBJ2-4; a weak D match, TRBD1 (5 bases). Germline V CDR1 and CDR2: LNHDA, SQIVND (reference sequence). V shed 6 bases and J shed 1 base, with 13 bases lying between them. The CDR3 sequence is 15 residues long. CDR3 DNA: TGTGCCAGTAGGGGCATAGCAGGGGCCAAAAACATTCAGTACTTC. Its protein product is CASRGIAGAKNIQYF.

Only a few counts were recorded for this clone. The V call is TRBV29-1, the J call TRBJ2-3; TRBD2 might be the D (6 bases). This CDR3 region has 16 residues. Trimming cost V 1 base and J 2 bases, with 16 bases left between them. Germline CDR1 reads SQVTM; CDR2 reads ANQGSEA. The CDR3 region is CSVEVGSGRITDTQYF. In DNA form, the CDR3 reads TGCAGCGTTGAAGTAGGAAGCGGGCGGATCACAGATACGCAGTATTTT.

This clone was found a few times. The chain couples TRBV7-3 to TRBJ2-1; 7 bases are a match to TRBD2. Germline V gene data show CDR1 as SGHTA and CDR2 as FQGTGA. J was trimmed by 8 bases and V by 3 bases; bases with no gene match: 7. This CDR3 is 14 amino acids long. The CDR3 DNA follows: TGTGCCAGCAGCTTGGGCGGGAGCGTCGATGAGCAGTTCTTC. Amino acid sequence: CASSLGGSVDEQFF.

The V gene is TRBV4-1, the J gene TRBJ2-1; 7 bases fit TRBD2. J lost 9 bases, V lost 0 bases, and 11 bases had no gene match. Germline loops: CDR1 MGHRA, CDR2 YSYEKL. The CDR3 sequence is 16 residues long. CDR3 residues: CASSQDPGGSRVEQFF. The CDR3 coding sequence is TGCGCCAGCAGCCAAGACCCGGGGGGTAGTCGAGTTGAGCAGTTCTTC.

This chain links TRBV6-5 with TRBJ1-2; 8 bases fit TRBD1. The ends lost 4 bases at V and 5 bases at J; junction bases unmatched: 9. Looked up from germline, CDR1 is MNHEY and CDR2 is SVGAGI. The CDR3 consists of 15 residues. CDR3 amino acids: CASSSNDRGGYGYTF. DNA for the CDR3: TGTGCCAGCAGTTCGAATGACAGGGGTGGTTATGGCTACACCTTC.

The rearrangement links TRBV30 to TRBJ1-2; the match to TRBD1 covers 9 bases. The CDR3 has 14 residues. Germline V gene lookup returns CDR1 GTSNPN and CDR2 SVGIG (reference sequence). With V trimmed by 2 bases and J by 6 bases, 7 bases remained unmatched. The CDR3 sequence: CAWSSAGQGDGYTF. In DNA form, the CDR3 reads TGTGCCTGGAGTTCTGCGGGACAGGGAGATGGCTACACCTTC. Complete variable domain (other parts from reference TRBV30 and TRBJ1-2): SQTIHQWPATLVQPVGSPLSLECTVEGTSNPNLYWYRQAAGRGLQLLFYSVGIGQISSEVPQNLSASRPQDRQFILSSKKLLLSDSGFYLCAWSSAGQGDGYTFGSGTRLTVV.

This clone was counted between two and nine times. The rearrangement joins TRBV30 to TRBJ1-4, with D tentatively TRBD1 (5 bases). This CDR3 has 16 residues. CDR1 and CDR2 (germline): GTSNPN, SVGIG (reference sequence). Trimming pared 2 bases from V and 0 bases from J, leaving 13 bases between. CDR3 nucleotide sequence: TGTGCCTGGAGTCGGACATGGGCGTCAACTAATGAAAAACTGTTTTTT. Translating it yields CAWSRTWASTNEKLFF.